The 14 T cell receptor beta chains in this list originate from one sample, sequenced in a study of shared clonotypes between healthy human individuals. Libraries were prepared by immunoSEQ multiplex PCR; TCRdb keeps only in-frame clonotypes and omits some of them. The sample gives about 2.1 million clones, around 95% of which show up once; about 1.7% is in the top ten. Cells designated naive CD8 were CD45RO-negative and were positively selected for CCR7, with terminally differentiated effector memory CD45RA+ cells excluded. The sequenced material came from naive CD8+ T cells from PBMCs. These receptors were obtained from a man aged 18 to 35 in good health. Some clones in this sample may be carry-over from other donors' samples.

This clone came up once. The CDR3: CASRSPGAGAYNEQFF. The CDR3 DNA reads as TGTGCCAGCAGGAGCCCTGGAGCGGGAGCCTACAATGAGCAGTTCTTC. The chain employs TRBV27 and TRBJ2-1; 8 bases align to TRBD2. Germline values: CDR1 MNHEY, CDR2 SMNVEV (reference sequence). The CDR3 length is 16 residues. J was trimmed by 2 bases and V by 6 bases; bases with no gene match: 9.

The V and J genes are TRBV12-5 and TRBJ2-2; 9 nucleotides line up with TRBD2. CDR3 length: 17 amino acids. The V gene end was trimmed by 0 bases and the J gene end by 5 bases; junction bases not matched to a gene: 7. Germline values: CDR1 LGHNT, CDR2 FRNRAP. DNA for the CDR3: TGTGCTAGTGGTTTGGTTTCTTTAGCGGGAGAGACCGGGGAGCTGTTTTTT. Translation: CASGLVSLAGETGELFF. Full variable domain (missing parts from reference TRBV12-5 and TRBJ2-2): DARVTQTPRHKVTEMGQEVTMRCQPILGHNTVFWYRQTMMQGLELLAYFRNRAPLDDSGMPKDRFSAEMPDATLATLKIQPSEPRDSAVYFCASGLVSLAGETGELFFGEGSRLTVL.

This clone has a single count. The rearrangement links TRBV4-1 to TRBJ2-7, with D unclear. In germline, CDR1 is MGHRA, CDR2 YSYEKL. Between the trimmed V and J ends, which lost 1 base and 4 bases, there was a span of 23 bases. This CDR3 spans 18 amino acids. CDR3 protein: CASSQGVGRTHSPYEQYF. CDR3 DNA: TGCGCCAGCAGCCAAGGAGTAGGCAGAACCCACTCACCGTACGAGCAGTACTTC.

There are a few counts of this clone. The same CDR3 is also encoded by other DNA sequences in this sample. This chain uses TRBV7-9 with TRBJ2-2, with D possibly being TRBD2 (5 bases). The length of the CDR3 is 15 residues. V dropped 5 bases and J dropped 1 base, with 11 bases sitting between them. CDR1 SEHNR and CDR2 FQNEAQ come from the germline V gene (reference sequence). The CDR3 sequence: CASSLGELNTGELFF. The CDR3 DNA is TGTGCCAGCAGCCTCGGGGAGCTGAACACCGGGGAGCTGTTTTTT.

V usage is TRBV27 and J usage is TRBJ2-7; 10 nucleotides match TRBD1. J lost 5 bases, V lost 5 bases, and 6 bases had no gene match. The germline gives CDR1 MNHEY, CDR2 SMNVEV (reference sequence). CDR3 size: 14 residues. CDR3 in DNA: TGTGCCAGCAGTGAGGGACAGGGGTTCCACGAGCAGTACTTC. It is translated as CASSEGQGFHEQYF.

The chain is built from TRBV29-1 and TRBJ2-7; 13 bases agree with TRBD2. CDR3 size: 13 residues. The V gene's germline CDR1 is SQVTM and CDR2 ANQGSEA. V was clipped by 6 bases and J by 4 bases; unmatched bases: 3. The CDR3 spells CSVTSGRSYEQYF. The CDR3 DNA is TGCAGCGTGACTAGCGGGAGGTCATACGAGCAGTACTTC.

CDR3 sequence reads: CASSDLGISYEQYF. In DNA form, the CDR3 reads TGCGCCAGCAGCGATCTGGGGATCTCCTACGAGCAGTACTTC. This chain uses TRBV5-1 with TRBJ2-7; D call uncertain. CDR1 is SGHRS and CDR2 is YFSETQ in the germline V gene. V dropped 4 bases and J dropped 0 bases, with 11 bases sitting between them. CDR3 size: 14 residues.

This sequence joins TRBV7-9 and TRBJ2-4; D not resolved. This CDR3 contains 15 residues. V lost 5 bases to trimming and J lost 1 base, with 12 bases between them. Germline V lookup: CDR1 SEHNR, CDR2 FQNEAQ (reference sequence). The CDR3 nucleotides read TGTGCCAGCAGCCTGAAGGGCGATGCCAAAAACATTCAGTACTTC. This sequence encodes CASSLKGDAKNIQYF.

The chain carries TRBV4-1 and TRBJ2-7; a weak D match, TRBD1 (6 bases). The CDR3 is made up of 15 amino acids. V dropped 1 base and J dropped 3 bases, with 13 bases sitting between them. CDR1 is MGHRA, CDR2 YSYEKL, per germline. CDR3 in DNA: TGCGCCAGCAGCCAAGCTGCGACAGGATACTACGAGCAGTACTTC. It encodes CASSQAATGYYEQYF.

In its sample, this clone was seen a few times. The chain joins TRBV7-9 to TRBJ1-2, with 8 positions matching TRBD1. CDR1 is SEHNR and CDR2 is FQNEAQ in the germline V gene (reference sequence). Unmatched junction bases numbered 10, after V lost 8 bases and J lost 2 bases. This CDR3 is 15 amino acids long. The CDR3 DNA sequence: TGTGCCAGCCTGGACAGGGAAGGAATCAACTATGGCTACACCTTC. Translated: CASLDREGINYGYTF.

The rearrangement joins TRBV15 to TRBJ2-3; possibly TRBD2 for D (6 bases). Germline CDR1 LNHNV, CDR2 YYDKDF (reference sequence). The CDR3 is 14 residues long. Trimming cost V 1 base and J 8 bases, with 13 bases left between them. The CDR3 DNA is TGTGCCACCAGCAGAGGGAGGGCCGAGTCTACGCAGTATTTT. It codes for CATSRGRAESTQYF.

This clone was detected once. This chain links TRBV7-8 with TRBJ1-5; D gene uncertain. Trimming cost V 5 bases and J 1 base, with 12 bases left between them. Looked up from germline, CDR1 is SGHVS and CDR2 is FQNEAQ. The CDR3 is 15 residues long. CDR3 DNA sequence: TGTGCCAGCAGCCCACTACGCGGGAGCAATCAGCCCCAGCATTTT. Translating gives CASSPLRGSNQPQHF.

The chain recombines TRBV11-3 with TRBJ1-1, with no clear D. V was shortened by 5 bases and J by 6 bases, with 13 bases between the two germline ends. Germline lookup yields CDR1 SGHNT and CDR2 YENEEA. There are 13 residues in the CDR3. CDR3 loop: CASSRLGESEAFF. CDR3 nucleotide sequence: TGTGCCAGCAGCCGGCTCGGTGAGTCTGAAGCTTTCTTT.

The chain joins TRBV7-9 to TRBJ2-1; a possible D gene is TRBD1 (6 bases). The germline V gene encodes CDR1 SEHNR and CDR2 FQNEAQ (reference sequence). V was pared by 7 bases and J by 2 bases, with 9 bases between. There are 13 residues in the CDR3. The CDR3 DNA follows: TGTGCCAGCAAGGACAGTACCTACAATGAGCAGTTCTTC. Amino acids: CASKDSTYNEQFF.